These T cell receptor beta chains were read from a single sample in a study of monozygotic twins with inflammatory bowel disease. TCRdb derives one entry per CDR3 protein from the 5' RACE reads, leaving out DNA. The sample totals around 230,000 distinct CDR3 sequences. The sample taken for sequencing was blood. The origin of the receptors is a human donor with ulcerative colitis or Crohn's disease, or a healthy co-twin of an affected twin (not recorded which). CDR3s include the opening cysteine and the closing phenylalanine or tryptophan.

J gene: TRBJ1-5; V gene: TRBV12-3/TRBV12-4; CDR3 length: 16; CDR3 protein: CASSLYRAGLHQPQHF
J gene: TRBJ1-2; V gene: TRBV20-1; CDR3 length: 15; CDR3 protein: CSAQPSQPRGYGYTF
J gene: TRBJ1-1; V gene: TRBV7-9; CDR3 length: 15; CDR3 protein: CASSLKAGPNTEAFF
J gene: TRBJ1-2; V gene: TRBV5-6; CDR3 length: 13; CDR3 protein: CASSSRDPYGYTF
J gene: TRBJ2-6; V gene: TRBV29-1; CDR3 length: 13; CDR3 protein: CSAQGGGANVLTF
J gene: TRBJ1-5; V gene: TRBV5-1; CDR3 length: 14; CDR3 protein: CASSSGQGGQPQHF
J gene: TRBJ2-4; V gene: TRBV20-1; CDR3 length: 14; CDR3 protein: CSATQGLAKNIQYF
J gene: TRBJ1-3; V gene: TRBV7-2; CDR3 length: 16; CDR3 protein: CASSFSQGWTGNTIYF
J gene: TRBJ2-1; V gene: TRBV7-2; CDR3 length: 14; CDR3 protein: CASSLGRRNNEQFF
J gene: TRBJ2-1; V gene: TRBV7-9; CDR3 length: 16; CDR3 protein: CASRPNEGLAYNEQFF
J gene: TRBJ1-2; V gene: TRBV10-3; CDR3 length: 14; CDR3 protein: CAIMGPLPGYGYTF
J gene: TRBJ2-4; V gene: TRBV5-1; CDR3 length: 16; CDR3 protein: CASSLDGGLAKNIQYF
J gene: TRBJ2-1; V gene: TRBV5-1; CDR3 length: 15; CDR3 protein: CASSIGGSSYNEQFF
J gene: TRBJ1-3; V gene: TRBV7-9; CDR3 length: 12; CDR3 protein: CASSSRTGIIHF
J gene: TRBJ2-3; V gene: TRBV5-1; CDR3 length: 14; CDR3 protein: CASSTGTETDTQYF
J gene: TRBJ1-3; V gene: TRBV9; CDR3 length: 15; CDR3 protein: CASSVDGGSGNTIYF
J gene: TRBJ1-1; V gene: TRBV6-5; CDR3 length: 16; CDR3 protein: CASSPSGGGLNTEAFF
J gene: TRBJ2-7; V gene: TRBV5-1; CDR3 length: 16; CDR3 protein: CASSLDWTGSTYKQYF
J gene: TRBJ2-7; V gene: TRBV20-1; CDR3 length: 15; CDR3 protein: CSALPPGTGSGEQYF
J gene: TRBJ2-7; V gene: TRBV5-1; CDR3 length: 12; CDR3 protein: CASSSTGGEQYF